This T cell receptor (beta chain) emerged from a study of T-cell memory formation after mild COVID-19. TCRdb re-derived calls from the 5' RACE reads in MiXCR, one entry per CDR3 protein. The sample has hundreds of thousands of distinct CDR3 sequences; more than 15% are singletons. CDR3 length: 17 residues. The ends were cut back, 2 bases at V and 0 bases at J, with 14 bases in the middle. Germline lookup yields CDR1 MNHEY and CDR2 SVGAGI. This clonotype occurred a few times. The J gene is TRBJ2-1, the V gene TRBV6-5; D might be TRBD1 (6 bases). The receptor was derived from a young man who had mild COVID-19 (a few samples of this study predate the infection). Cell type and time point are not known. The sample was PBMCs or a T cell subset sorted from them (not recorded which). This CDR3 is CASSYRAGTPSYNEQFF. CDR3 bases: TGTGCCAGCAGTTACCGAGCCGGGACACCCTCCTACAATGAGCAGTTCTTC.